What follows are 3 T cell receptor beta chains derived from one specimen sequenced in a study of T cells after yellow fever vaccination (dated by TCRdb to the late 2010s). Library preparation used 5' RACE. Sequencing was performed on an Illumina HiSeq 2500. The raw public reads went through TCRdb reprocessing: fastp at Q25, MiXCR clone calling, in-frame beta chains kept. Merged by CDR3 protein, the rows form single entries marked with the most common genes and DNA. For this sample the table gives some 500,000 distinct CDR3 sequences, of which 13% were detected only once. The ten largest clones take up more than 12% of the sample. In light of the paper, this sample's treatment or condition label describes: live attenuated yellow fever vaccine strain. The sample here was PBMCs, taken on the day of the yellow fever booster vaccination. These receptors originate from a man aged 25-45 years who received the YFV17D yellow fever vaccine.

This clonotype was found many times. The chain carries TRBV10-3 and TRBJ2-7; D call uncertain. The CDR3 is 11 amino acids. The V and J ends lost 3 bases and 4 bases respectively, with 4 bases between them. Germline lookup yields CDR1 ENHRY and CDR2 SYGVKD. In DNA form, the CDR3 reads TGTGCCATCAGTGACCTATACGAGCAGTACTTC. Its translation is CAISDLYEQYF.

This clonotype was detected a few times. This CDR3 reads CASSILSGANVLTF. As DNA, the CDR3 is TGTGCCAGCAGCATCCTCTCTGGGGCCAACGTCCTGACTTTC. The genes are TRBV6-1 and TRBJ2-6, with D unclear. Germline values: CDR1 MNHNS, CDR2 SASEGT. V was pared by 6 bases and J by 0 bases, with 6 bases between. CDR3 length: 14 amino acids.

The V call is TRBV9, the J call TRBJ1-6; D is possibly TRBD1 (5 bases). CDR1 SGDLS and CDR2 YYNGEE come from the germline V gene. There are 16 residues in the CDR3. V lost 4 bases, J lost 2 bases, and 13 bases lay in between. The CDR3 DNA is TGTGCCAGCAGCCCTAGTGGGGGAACCTATAATTCACCCCTCCACTTT. Its protein is CASSPSGGTYNSPLHF.